What follows is one TCR beta chain and its context. This sample was included in a study of blood T cell repertoires in COVID-19. Study information: T cells, B-cell-depleted T cells, or PBMCs provided the cDNA or gDNA that served as material.

Germline loops: CDR1 KGHDR, CDR2 SFDVKD. This CDR3 is built from 15 residues. Unmatched junction bases numbered 4, after V lost 4 bases and J lost 0 bases. Data came from immunoSEQ multiplex PCR; TCRdb stores just in-frame clones and leaves some out. The table lists around 72,000 clones, approximately 82% of them singletons, with 15% to 20% in the top ten. This TCR was sampled from a woman older than 75 with acute or convalescent COVID-19. Sequenced sample: peripheral blood. The V and J genes are TRBV24-1 and TRBJ1-1; TRBD1 aligns across 7 bases. The CDR3 DNA is TGTGCCACCAGTGAAGGGACAGCCATGAACACTGAAGCTTTCTTT. This translates into CATSEGTAMNTEAFF.